This section outlines one TCR beta chain sequence together with its context. Antigen unknown. V was pared by 2 bases and J by 0 bases, with 12 bases between. Germline-derived CDR1 and CDR2 are MGHRA and YSYEKL. This CDR3 spans 16 amino acids. This record comes from a study of response to subunit inactivated influenza vaccine. From the RT-PCR reads, TCRdb called clonotypes with MiXCR, one entry per CDR3 protein. The data hold 650,000 to 800,000 distinct CDR3 sequences, with more than 11% observed a single time. Findings and caveats of the study: Authors suggested each seasonal influenza vaccination recruits few new T cells.

V is TRBV4-1 and J is TRBJ2-3, with D unclear. The receptor's source is a man aged 45 to 65 who received an inactivated influenza vaccine. The sequencing here drew on PBMCs from blood, taken less than 15 days before vaccination. CDR3 in amino acids: CASSQLRPSSTDTQYF. The CDR3 DNA reads as TGCGCCAGCAGCCAATTAAGACCATCTAGCACAGATACGCAGTATTTT.